The clone carrying this TCR beta chain was recorded only once. In the original workflow: Counts of nucleated cells, estimated from reference gene primer amplification, were obtained. Data came from immunoSEQ multiplex PCR; TCRdb stores just in-frame clones and leaves some out. That table gives V, J and clone size, and the DNA gave D and trimming. This table holds 450,000 to 600,000 clones, roughly nine tenths found once. In germline, CDR1 is SGHAT, CDR2 FQNNGV. Trimming cost V 4 bases and J 0 bases; bases outside gene matches: 6. CDR3 length equals 16 residues. For recovered donors of Cohort 3, there were two negative PCRs, clearance, or symptom resolution. This record comes from a study of blood T cell repertoires in COVID-19.

This chain connects TRBV11-2 to TRBJ2-7; 10 positions agree with TRBD1. Sequencing used PBMCs or T cells enriched from blood (not recorded which). The clonotype was recovered from a woman under 30 who had recovered from COVID-19. This chain's CDR3 is CASSYAGTGASYEQYF. The CDR3 DNA is TGTGCCAGCAGCTACGCCGGGACAGGGGCCTCCTACGAGCAGTACTTC.